Sequencing of this T cell receptor (beta chain) was carried out in a study of T-cell reconstitution after alpha-beta-depleted transplantation in children. Unique molecular identifiers tagged the TCRbeta library. One entry per CDR3 protein, called by TCRdb with MiXCR from the PCR reads. The sample has some 530,000 distinct CDR3 sequences; 12% are singletons. The CDR3 consists of 17 residues. Germline-derived CDR1 and CDR2 are MNHNS and SASEGT. Trimming took off 3 bases at V and 0 bases at J, with 14 bases between the two ends. This receptor was identified in a human donor who donated a stem cell graft to a child with combined immunodeficiency. V is TRBV6-1 and J is TRBJ1-4; no clear D gene. The specimen was PBMCs from the stem cell graft donor, collected from the stem cell graft. The CDR3 sequence is CASSDDPFSATNEKLFF. For the CDR3, the DNA is TGTGCCAGCAGTGATGATCCCTTCTCGGCAACTAATGAAAAACTGTTTTTT.